The T cell receptor beta chain described here comes from a study of T cell changes during pregnancy in multiple sclerosis. This CDR3 comprises 18 residues. From germline, CDR1 is KGHSH and CDR2 LQKENI. The V and J ends lost 5 bases and 3 bases, in that order; junction bases with no gene match: 15. Profiling relied on immunoSEQ multiplex PCR, and the TCRdb table lists in-frame clones only, not all of them. The data hold about 92,000 clones, with over 80% observed a single time. V and J are TRBV18 and TRBJ2-5; 10 nucleotides line up with TRBD2. This TCR was sampled from a female donor with multiple sclerosis, enrolled in a pregnancy study. The sample here was peripheral blood, taken in the first trimester of pregnancy. Written as DNA, the CDR3 is TGTGCCAGCTCATCTAGGGCGAGCGTAGCGGGAGGTAAAGAGACCCAGTACTTC. Translated, it gives CASSSRASVAGGKETQYF.